This T cell receptor beta chain was sequenced during a study of PD-1 blockade in classical Hodgkin lymphoma. Findings and caveats of the study: Newly diagnosed and completely responding patients shared comparable baseline diversity. Only CD4+ TCR diversity, not CD8+, had risen significantly by C4D1.

Comments on this clone: No antigen is known for it.

Generated by immunoSEQ multiplex PCR, the TCRdb table keeps only in-frame clones and is missing some. The sample holds roughly 60,000 clones, about 92% seen once. This CDR3 region has 14 residues. The germline V gene has CDR1 MDHEN and CDR2 SYDVKM. J was trimmed by 6 bases and V by 4 bases; bases with no gene match: 6. The patients all showed relapse after autologous stem cell transplantation, while their brentuximab vedotin exposure varied. The sequencing used peripheral blood mononuclear cells (PBMCs), collected at baseline. The receptor was derived from a human donor with classical Hodgkin lymphoma. The chain carries TRBV28 and TRBJ2-1; 7 nucleotides line up with TRBD1. CDR3 nucleotides: TGTGCCAGCAGTTGGGAGACAGGGAGCAATGAGCAGTTCTTC. Its protein is CASSWETGSNEQFF.